The next 26 T cell receptor beta chains were all read from a single sample in a study of blood T cells in healthy people across ages. The second PCR ran about 6 to 12 cycles with a sample-barcoded 5' primer and J-beta primers. TCRdb used MiXCR to reprocess the 5' RACE reads, holding one entry per CDR3 protein. The sample includes 1.5 million to 2 million distinct CDR3 sequences, about 31% of them seen just once. Sequencing input: blood. The receptor source for this set is a woman aged 25 to 39 in good health.

The V call is TRBV11-2, the J call TRBJ2-2; the D is unclear. The length of the CDR3 is 15 residues. V lost 2 bases and J lost 0, with 7 bases in between. Germline values: CDR1 SGHAT, CDR2 FQNNGV. The CDR3 region has the DNA TGTGCCAGCAGCTTATGGCGGACGAACACCGGGGAGCTGTTTTTT. Encoded protein: CASSLWRTNTGELFF.

The chain has TRBV28 and TRBJ2-5; TRBD1 matches 10 bases. V dropped 4 bases and J dropped 5; count of bases not matched to a gene: 7. The CDR3 has 15 amino acids. Germline V CDR1 and CDR2: MDHEN, SYDVKM. The CDR3 sequence: CASSSDRDRGETQYF. The CDR3 DNA follows: TGTGCCAGCAGTTCGGACCGGGACAGGGGTGAGACCCAGTACTTC.

This clonotype was counted many times. The rearrangement links TRBV10-3 to TRBJ2-3, with D possibly being TRBD1 (5 bases). Trimming stripped 4 bases from V and 3 bases from J, with 8 bases between. CDR3 length equals 13 residues. Germline V gene lookup returns CDR1 ENHRY and CDR2 SYGVKD. DNA of the CDR3: TGTGCCATCAGTGCCAGGACAACAGATACGCAGTATTTT. This gives the protein CAISARTTDTQYF.

The table lists this clonotype with many counts. The chain employs TRBV29-1 and TRBJ2-7; no clear D. This CDR3 is built from 12 residues. Trimming took 4 bases from V and 2 from J, leaving 9 bases between them. The germline CDR1 and CDR2 sequences are SQVTM and ANQGSEA. The CDR3 bases are TGCAGCGTTGCTAGACCTCCCTACGAGCAGTACTTC. Translation gives CSVARPPYEQYF.

This clonotype was seen repeatedly, ten times or more. The V call is TRBV10-3, the J call TRBJ2-1, with a tentative D call TRBD2 (6 bases). This CDR3 region has 15 residues. In germline, CDR1 is ENHRY, CDR2 SYGVKD. The V and J ends lost 6 bases and 0 bases respectively, with 12 bases between them. CDR3 residues: CAIRGGPYSYNEQFF. The CDR3 region has the DNA TGTGCCATCAGGGGGGGACCATACTCCTACAATGAGCAGTTCTTC.

This sequence joins TRBV5-1 and TRBJ1-2; 7 nucleotides line up with TRBD1. Germline V gene sequence: CDR1 SGHRS, CDR2 YFSETQ. Unmatched junction bases numbered 9, after V lost 0 bases and J lost 4 bases. CDR3 length equals 16 residues. CDR3 coding DNA: TGCGCCAGCAGCTTGGGGACTCCTCCAGGGGGCTATGGCTACACCTTC. Translated, it gives CASSLGTPPGGYGYTF.

The chain couples TRBV6-1 to TRBJ2-1; 15 bases agree with TRBD2. Trimming took 3 bases from V and 9 from J; bases not matched to a gene: 9. From germline, CDR1 is MNHNS and CDR2 SASEGT. CDR3 length: 17 residues. CDR3 loop: CASSERTSGGAGLEQFF. CDR3 nucleotide sequence: TGTGCCAGCAGTGAGAGGACTAGCGGGGGGGCCGGCCTTGAGCAGTTCTTC.

A word on this clonotype: Compared with germline, one end of the junction differs, possibly owing to a read error. The chain joins TRBV12-3 or TRBV12-4 to TRBJ1-4; weak D call: TRBD1 (5 bases). This CDR3 is built from 12 residues. The CDR3 sequence: CAGSFPGLKLFF. As DNA, the CDR3 is TGTGCCGGCAGTTTTCCGGGGCTAAAACTGTTTTTT.

V usage is TRBV28 and J usage is TRBJ2-5; D unclear. The CDR3 covers 14 residues. Trimming removed 2 bases at V and 2 bases at J, with 9 bases between. Germline CDR1 is MDHEN and CDR2 is SYDVKM. CDR3 sequence reads: CASSLILGQETQYF. The CDR3 nucleotides are TGTGCCAGCAGTTTAATTCTGGGGCAAGAGACCCAGTACTTC.

This rearrangement joins TRBV6-5 to TRBJ2-6; TRBD2 might be the D (6 bases). V lost 3 bases to trimming and J lost 1 base, with 7 bases between them. In germline, CDR1 is MNHEY, CDR2 SVGAGI. This CDR3 comprises 15 residues. In nucleotides, the CDR3 is TGTGCCAGCAGTTATGCGGGATCTGGGGCCAACGTCCTGACTTTC. As protein: CASSYAGSGANVLTF.

This chain links TRBV21-1 with TRBJ2-5; the table assigns TRBD2, which was not confirmed against the DNA. TRBV21-1 is an annotated pseudogene. The CDR3 sequence is 11 residues long. The CDR3 is CASPKGGRQYF. The DNA for the CDR3 is TGTGCCAGCCCCAAGGGAGGTCGTCAGTACTTC.

About this clonotype: One end of the junction fails to match germline, which may point to a read error. The rearrangement links TRBV9 to TRBJ2-2, with TRBD1 matching 7 bases. In germline, CDR1 is SGDLS, CDR2 YYNGEE. The CDR3 has 15 residues. For the CDR3, the DNA is TGTGCCAGCAGCAAGGGACAGCCGAACACCGGGGAGCGGTTTTTT. Translated, it gives CASSKGQPNTGERFF.

A few counts support this clonotype. This sequence joins TRBV24-1 and TRBJ2-5; 7 bases map to TRBD1. Germline V gives CDR1 KGHDR, CDR2 SFDVKD. Trimming cost V 3 bases and J 2 bases; bases outside gene matches: 8. CDR3 length: 16 residues. The CDR3 spells CATSDETGTAQETQYF. The CDR3 DNA is TGTGCCACCAGTGATGAGACAGGGACCGCTCAAGAGACCCAGTACTTC.

The CDR3 DNA sequence: TGTGCCAGCAGCCCGGGACAGGGTTTTGGTTACGACTATGGCTACACCTTC. It yields the protein CASSPGQGFGYDYGYTF. The chain links TRBV12-3 or TRBV12-4 to TRBJ1-2; 9 bases align to TRBD1. The CDR3 is made up of 17 amino acids. The V gene end was trimmed by 6 bases and the J gene end by 3 bases; junction bases not matched to a gene: 14.

In this sample, this clonotype turned up a few times. V gene TRBV7-9 combines with J gene TRBJ2-7; 8 bases align to TRBD1. The CDR3 spans 14 residues. The germline V gene has CDR1 SEHNR and CDR2 FQNEAQ (reference sequence). The trim removed 3 bases at V and 6 bases at J, leaving 7 bases unmatched. The CDR3 reads CASSFRDRWSEQYF. In DNA, the CDR3 is TGTGCCAGCAGCTTCCGGGACAGGTGGTCCGAGCAGTACTTC.

This clonotype has just a few counts. The chain combines TRBV7-6 with TRBJ1-1, with 11 bases identical to TRBD1. The V gene end was trimmed by 5 bases and the J gene end by 2 bases; junction bases not matched to a gene: 10. The CDR3 spans 17 residues. Germline V gives CDR1 SGHVS, CDR2 FNYEAQ. This CDR3 reads CASSKAGQGAPNTEAFF. DNA for the CDR3: TGTGCCAGCAGCAAAGCTGGACAGGGGGCTCCCAACACTGAAGCTTTCTTT.

J is TRBJ2-1 and V is TRBV10-1; 11 bases agree with TRBD2. V shed 3 bases, J shed 2 bases, and the junction held 6 bases outside the gene matches. Germline loops: CDR1 WNHNN, CDR2 SYGVQD (reference sequence). The CDR3 contains 17 residues. The CDR3 DNA reads TGCGCCAGCAGTGACCGAGGGACTAGCGGAGCCTACAATGAGCAGTTCTTC. It specifies CASSDRGTSGAYNEQFF.

This clonotype appeared a few times. The gene calls are TRBV20-1 and TRBJ2-1; possibly TRBD2 for D (7 bases). Looked up from germline, CDR1 is DFQATT and CDR2 is SNEGSKA (reference sequence). The CDR3 has 17 residues. Trimming took 5 bases from V and 3 from J, leaving 23 bases between them. The chain's CDR3 is CSALSRGGGGRYNEQFF. The CDR3 bases are TGCAGTGCTCTCAGCCGGGGAGGCGGGGGCCGCTACAATGAGCAGTTCTTC.

In the case of this clonotype: An end of the junction differs from the germline gene, which may be a read error. The chain uses TRBV4-1 and TRBJ2-1, with TRBD2 identical over 8 bases. CDR1 and CDR2 (germline): MGHRA, YSYEKL. This CDR3 is 13 amino acids long. CDR3 residues: CAGSQGGGNEQFF. The CDR3 DNA is TGCGCCGGCAGCCAAGGCGGGGGGAATGAGCAGTTCTTC.

This clonotype was recorded a few times. This rearrangement joins TRBV5-1 to TRBJ2-5, with D perhaps TRBD2 (6 bases). The V end lost 4 bases, the J end lost 4 bases, and 20 bases lay between the germline ends. Germline V lookup: CDR1 SGHRS, CDR2 YFSETQ. This CDR3 spans 16 amino acids. The DNA of the CDR3 is TGCGCCAGCAGCGCCGTATCTAGCGCTAAAGGAGAGACCCAGTACTTC. The encoded protein is CASSAVSSAKGETQYF.

J is TRBJ2-7 and V is TRBV7-2; 9 positions agree with TRBD2. CDR1 is SGHTA and CDR2 is FQGNSA in the germline V gene. The V gene end was trimmed by 5 bases and the J gene end by 2 bases; junction bases not matched to a gene: 13. The CDR3 runs to 17 residues. The CDR3 DNA follows: TGTGCCAGCAGCCCCCAGGGGTCGAGCGGGGGGACCTACGAGCAGTACTTC. As protein: CASSPQGSSGGTYEQYF. Supplemented by reference TRBV7-2 and TRBJ2-7, the full variable domain reads GAGVSQSPSNKVTEKGKDVELRCDPISGHTALYWYRQSLGQGLEFLIYFQGNSAPDKSGLPSDRFSAERTGGSVSTLTIQRTQQEDSAVYLCASSPQGSSGGTYEQYFGPGTRLTVT.

The chain employs TRBV5-1 and TRBJ2-3; maybe TRBD1 (5 bases). V gave up 0 bases and J gave up 0 bases, with 14 bases separating them. Germline CDR1 SGHRS, CDR2 YFSETQ. The CDR3 is made up of 17 amino acids. CDR3 amino acids: CASSLVQGPTSTDTQYF. The CDR3 bases are TGCGCCAGCAGCTTGGTTCAGGGCCCCACTAGCACAGATACGCAGTATTTT. The entire variable domain, with the rest obtained from reference TRBV5-1 and TRBJ2-3, is as follows: KAGVTQTPRYLIKTRGQQVTLSCSPISGHRSVSWYQQTPGQGLQFLFEYFSETQRNKGNFPGRFSGRQFSNSRSEMNVSTLELGDSALYLCASSLVQGPTSTDTQYFGPGTRLTVL.

This chain links TRBV7-2 with TRBJ2-7; tentative D call: TRBD1 (7 bases). The J call is doubtful: the DNA matches TRBJ2-5 better. Germline V lookup: CDR1 SGHTA, CDR2 FQGNSA. This CDR3 comprises 15 residues. The CDR3 DNA reads TGTGCCAGCAGCTTCCAGGGGGGCGAGAGTGAGACCCAGTACTTC. Translation: CASSFQGGESETQYF.

The DNA for the CDR3 is TGCAGTGCTACCCTGGGGGCGCTTGGGGCCAACGTCCGAACTTTC. Translating it yields CSATLGALGANVRTF. The rearrangement links TRBV20-1 to TRBJ2-6; the D gene is possibly TRBD1 (6 bases). Germline assignment: CDR1 DFQATT and CDR2 SNEGSKA (reference sequence). V lost 4 bases and J 19 bases, leaving 29 bases between the germline ends. This CDR3 is built from 15 residues.

This rearrangement joins TRBV29-1 to TRBJ1-1, with D unresolved. V was cut by 4 bases and J by 0 bases, with 9 bases left in between. In germline, CDR1 is SQVTM, CDR2 ANQGSEA. The CDR3 extends over 13 amino acids. In DNA form, the CDR3 reads TGCAGCGTTGGAATTGGAGTGAACACTGAAGCTTTCTTT. Translating gives CSVGIGVNTEAFF.

The V call is TRBV12-5, the J call TRBJ2-1, with 7 positions matching TRBD1. The germline V gene has CDR1 LGHNT and CDR2 FRNRAP. The CDR3 totals 15 residues. V trimming: 1 base; J trimming: 2 bases; junction bases outside the gene matches: 2. CDR3: CASGLGQGTYNEQFF. CDR3 in DNA: TGTGCTAGTGGTTTGGGACAGGGTACCTACAATGAGCAGTTCTTC.